The clone carrying this T cell receptor beta chain is labeled as medium-sized (0.01 to 0.1%). Its cognate antigen is unknown. With the read ending 3 residues before the CDR3 end, the germline J gene is used to fill in that end. The data originate from a study of T cell clonality in common variable immunodeficiency. Study-level findings and limits: Compared with controls, CVID subjects had fewer shared TCRbeta clones.

Control and CVID samples contributed equal amounts of genomic DNA. Assay: immunoSEQ multiplex PCR; the TCRdb copy retains only in-frame clones and omits some. The sample includes under 50,000 clones, none of them occurring once. This CDR3 contains 13 residues. V lost 5 bases, J lost 7 bases, and 11 bases lay in between. Germline V gene sequence: CDR1 SGHTA, CDR2 FQGTGA. The sequenced material came from peripheral blood mononuclear cells. This receptor was obtained from a person between 18 and 70 years old in good health. The V gene is TRBV7-3, the J gene TRBJ1-4; D is uncertain. The CDR3 DNA, read in part, is TGTGCCAGCAGCACACAACGGGGTGAAAAA. Protein sequence: CASSTQRGEK. The whole CDR3 protein is CASSTQRGEKLFF.